The 23 T cell receptor beta chains in this list originate from one sample, sequenced in a study of T cell repertoires in cytomegalovirus infection. Using its own MiXCR run on the reads, TCRdb lists one record per CDR3 protein. This table has fewer than 550,000 distinct CDR3 sequences, approximately 16% appearing once. Material for sequencing was CD8+ T cells from PBMCs. The receptor source for this set is a human donor in good health (CMV status not recorded). Some clones in this sample may be carry-over from other donors' samples.

This clonotype has ten or more counts. The chain joins TRBV7-9 to TRBJ1-2; D is uncertain. The CDR3 totals 14 residues. V lost 2 bases and J 0 bases, leaving 7 bases between the germline ends. Germline CDR1 and CDR2: SEHNR and FQNEAQ (reference sequence). The CDR3 coding sequence is TGTGCCAGCAGCTTACCGGGTTCTAACTATGGCTACACCTTC. Translation gives CASSLPGSNYGYTF. The whole variable domain, filled in from reference TRBV7-9 and TRBJ1-2, reads DTGVSQNPRHKITKRGQNVTFRCDPISEHNRLYWYRQTLGQGPEFLTYFQNEAQLEKSRLLSDRFSAERPKGSFSTLEIQRTEQGDSAMYLCASSLPGSNYGYTFGSGTRLTVV.

This clonotype showed up just once. The chain uses TRBV9 and TRBJ1-2; 7 bases are shared with TRBD1. The trim removed 3 bases at V and 4 bases at J, leaving 12 bases unmatched. The length of the CDR3 is 16 residues. CDR1 SGDLS and CDR2 YYNGEE come from the germline V gene. The CDR3 protein is CASSGRQGYGAYGYTF. For the CDR3, the DNA is TGTGCCAGCAGCGGCCGACAGGGTTACGGAGCCTATGGCTACACCTTC.

This clonotype was seen at least ten times. The chain combines TRBV27 with TRBJ2-7; D is possibly TRBD1 or TRBD2 (5 bases each). In germline, CDR1 is MNHEY, CDR2 SMNVEV (reference sequence). V lost 6 bases and J lost 0, with 12 bases in between. The CDR3 has 14 amino acids. CDR3 in DNA: TGTGCCAGCAGGGGGACCCAGAGCTCCTACGAGCAGTACTTC. This codes for CASRGTQSSYEQYF.

V usage is TRBV18 and J usage is TRBJ1-2; 7 bases map to TRBD1. Per germline, CDR1 KGHSH and CDR2 LQKENI. The CDR3 runs 16 residues. V dropped 5 bases and J dropped 2; count of bases not matched to a gene: 11. The CDR3, as DNA: TGTGCCAGCTCAAAGACAGGGCAAGGGGCGAACTATGGCTACACCTTC. Encoded protein: CASSKTGQGANYGYTF. Full variable domain (remainder filled in from reference TRBV18 and TRBJ1-2): NAGVMQNPRHLVRRRGQEARLRCSPMKGHSHVYWYRQLPEEGLKFMVYLQKENIIDESGMPKERFSAEFPKEGPSILRIQQVVRGDSAAYFCASSKTGQGANYGYTFGSGTRLTVV.

The rearrangement joins TRBV10-3 to TRBJ1-2; D is ambiguous. Looked up from germline, CDR1 is ENHRY and CDR2 is SYGVKD. Trimming removed 10 bases at V and 4 bases at J, with 19 bases between. This CDR3 has 14 amino acids. The CDR3 DNA follows: TGTGCCACCGCTCTAGCCGAGGCCCTCTATGGCTACACCTTC. It yields the protein CATALAEALYGYTF.

The CDR3 spells CASRPGQYYEQYF. The CDR3 coding sequence is TGTGCCAGCAGGCCGGGACAGTACTACGAGCAGTACTTC. The V and J genes are TRBV27 and TRBJ2-7; 7 positions match TRBD1. The CDR3 is 13 amino acids. Losses at the gene ends were 6 bases for V and 3 bases for J; bases not matched to a gene: 5. The germline CDR1 and CDR2 sequences are MNHEY and SMNVEV (reference sequence).

The sample holds many counts of this clonotype. This chain links TRBV4-2 with TRBJ1-4; 9 bases fit TRBD1. The CDR3 is 15 residues long. V lost 0 bases and J lost 10; bases outside the gene matches: 6. The germline V gene has CDR1 LGHNA and CDR2 YNFKEQ. This CDR3 is CASSQEGTGLGKLFF. The CDR3 bases are TGTGCCAGCAGCCAAGAAGGGACAGGGTTGGGAAAACTGTTTTTT.

Comment on this clonotype: This may come from a read error, since a much larger clone is one base off. Because it lacks the conserved phenylalanine or tryptophan at the end, this CDR3 is likely a read error. V gene TRBV28 combines with J gene TRBJ2-7; tentatively, D is TRBD2 (6 bases). CDR1 and CDR2 (germline): MDHEN, SYDVKM. There are 14 residues in the CDR3. Trimming took 7 bases from V and 2 from J, leaving 15 bases between them. CDR3 sequence reads: CASTYWREAYEQYL. The CDR3 DNA reads as TGTGCCAGCACCTACTGGCGGGAAGCCTACGAGCAGTACTTA.

This clonotype appeared a few times. The rearrangement uses TRBV3-1 and TRBJ2-7, with 11 positions matching TRBD2. The CDR3 consists of 16 residues. The trim removed 0 bases at V and 7 bases at J, leaving 8 bases unmatched. CDR1 and CDR2 (germline): LGHDT, YNNKEL (reference sequence). In DNA, the CDR3 is TGTGCCAGCAGCCAAGATCTACTAGCGGGAGTGGGAGAGCAGTACTTC. Its protein is CASSQDLLAGVGEQYF.

The chain carries TRBV9 and TRBJ2-1, with TRBD1 identical over 7 bases. CDR3 length: 12 residues. V was pared by 4 bases and J by 10 bases, with 5 bases of the junction left unmatched. Germline V lookup: CDR1 SGDLS, CDR2 YYNGEE. CDR3 nucleotides: TGTGCCAGCAGCTTTGGACAGGACGAGCAGTTCTTC. Amino acids: CASSFGQDEQFF.

About this clonotype: A read error may explain this, as a much larger clone is one base away. The chain couples TRBV7-6 to TRBJ2-1; D not certain. CDR1 and CDR2 (germline): SGHVS, FNYEAQ. The CDR3 runs 15 residues. In DNA form, the CDR3 reads TGTGCCAGCAGCTCCCTGCTGGCGGTATACAATGTGCAGTTCTTC. Translated, it gives CASSSLLAVYNVQFF.

In its sample, this clonotype was seen many times. The chain is built from TRBV6-5 and TRBJ1-2; D perhaps matches TRBD1 (6 bases). CDR1 and CDR2 from the germline V gene are MNHEY and SVGAGI. V lost 0 bases, J lost 1 base, and 9 bases lay in between. The CDR3 has 15 residues. The CDR3, as DNA: TGTGCCAGCAGTTACTCTCGGACAGATAACTATGGCTACACCTTC. This encodes CASSYSRTDNYGYTF.

This clonotype was observed a handful of times. The chain employs TRBV7-9 and TRBJ2-7, with 12 nucleotides matching TRBD2. The CDR3 consists of 16 residues. Germline V lookup: CDR1 SEHNR, CDR2 FQNEAQ (reference sequence). V lost 3 bases and J lost 6; bases outside the gene matches: 9. The CDR3 DNA reads TGTGCCAGCAGCTTCCCTAGCGGGGGGGCTTTGGTCGAGCAGTACTTC. Translated: CASSFPSGGALVEQYF.

This clonotype was counted many times. The gene calls are TRBV7-9 and TRBJ2-5, with D possibly TRBD1 on 7 matching bases. CDR1 is SEHNR, CDR2 FQNEAQ, per germline (reference sequence). This CDR3 spans 15 amino acids. V gave up 5 bases and J gave up 2 bases, with 15 bases separating them. CDR3 in amino acids: CASSPIQGTQETQYF. The CDR3 DNA follows: TGTGCCAGCAGCCCAATACAGGGGACTCAAGAGACCCAGTACTTC. Complete variable domain (other parts from reference TRBV7-9 and TRBJ2-5): DTGVSQNPRHKITKRGQNVTFRCDPISEHNRLYWYRQTLGQGPEFLTYFQNEAQLEKSRLLSDRFSAERPKGSFSTLEIQRTEQGDSAMYLCASSPIQGTQETQYFGPGTRLLVL.

The chain combines TRBV27 with TRBJ1-1, with D possibly matching TRBD1 (5 bases). This CDR3 is 13 amino acids long. Germline V gene sequence: CDR1 MNHEY, CDR2 SMNVEV (reference sequence). Trimming removed 6 bases at V and 1 base at J, with 9 bases between. CDR3 loop: CASRGPPNTEAFF. The CDR3 DNA sequence: TGTGCCAGCAGGGGACCGCCGAACACTGAAGCTTTCTTT.

This clonotype came up many times. The J gene is TRBJ2-1, the V gene TRBV12-3 or TRBV12-4; D possibly corresponds to TRBD2 (7 bases). The length of the CDR3 is 17 residues. V was pared by 5 bases and J by 0 bases, with 17 bases between. The CDR3 DNA reads TGTGCCAGCAGTCCCTCCGGGGGCGGGAGCTCCTACAATGAGCAGTTCTTC. Encoded protein: CASSPSGGGSSYNEQFF.

This clonotype was detected ten times or more. The chain uses TRBV19 and TRBJ2-3; the D gene is possibly TRBD2 (6 bases). The CDR3 sequence is 14 residues long. Trimming left V 5 bases short and J 3 bases short, with 12 bases between. From germline, CDR1 is LNHDA and CDR2 SQIVND (reference sequence). CDR3 coding DNA: TGTGCCAGTAGTGGCCCCGGGAGAACAGATACGCAGTATTTT. Its protein is CASSGPGRTDTQYF.

This clonotype has only a few counts. This chain uses TRBV6-6 with TRBJ1-3; 9 bases line up with TRBD1. The length of the CDR3 is 14 residues. Germline trimming cut 6 bases from V and 2 bases from J; bases unmatched to any gene: 2. Germline V gene lookup returns CDR1 MNHNY and CDR2 SVGAGI (reference sequence). The CDR3 DNA reads TGTGCCAGCAGACGGACAGGGGCTGGAAACACCATATATTTT. This sequence encodes CASRRTGAGNTIYF.

On this clonotype itself: This sequence may be a read error, since a much larger clone differs from it by one base. The chain couples TRBV6-6 to TRBJ1-1; 8 bases match TRBD1. The CDR3 length is 13 residues. Germline values: CDR1 MNHNY, CDR2 SVGAGI (reference sequence). V was pared by 6 bases and J by 4 bases, with 4 bases of the junction left unmatched. Here the CDR3 DNA reads TGTGCCAGCAGGTATACAGGGGGCACTGAAGCTTTCTTT. Translation gives CASRYTGGTEAFF.

This sequence joins TRBV20-1 and TRBJ2-1; 13 nucleotides agree with TRBD2. This CDR3 comprises 16 residues. In germline, CDR1 is DFQATT, CDR2 SNEGSKA (reference sequence). V lost 5 bases and J lost 2; bases outside the gene matches: 6. DNA for the CDR3: TGCAGTGCTTCGGGACTAGCGGGAAACCCCTACAATGAGCAGTTCTTC. Protein product: CSASGLAGNPYNEQFF.

The chain couples TRBV4-1 to TRBJ2-5; the D gene is possibly TRBD1 (6 bases). The CDR3 spans 15 residues. Germline V gene data show CDR1 as MGHRA and CDR2 as YSYEKL. The ends were cut back, 1 base at V and 2 bases at J, with 11 bases in the middle. CDR3 coding DNA: TGCGCCAGCAGCCAAGGGCAGGGGCATCAAGAGACCCAGTACTTC. Its translation: CASSQGQGHQETQYF.

As concerns this clonotype: Since no conserved phenylalanine or tryptophan closes the CDR3, a read error is the likely cause. The rearrangement joins TRBV29-1 to TRBJ2-6, with D perhaps matching TRBD2 (5 bases). Between the trimmed V and J ends, which lost 2 bases and 1 base, there was a span of 15 bases. Per the germline V gene, CDR1 is SQVTM and CDR2 is ANQGSEA. There are 17 residues in the CDR3. The CDR3 DNA sequence: TGCAGCGTTGAAATGAGGGATCCTCCGTCTGGGGCCAACGTCCTGACTTTA. It specifies CSVEMRDPPSGANVLTL.

This clonotype has ten or more counts. The rearrangement joins TRBV29-1 to TRBJ1-1; TRBD1 aligns across 9 bases. The CDR3 length is 19 residues. J gave up 6 bases and V 0 bases, and 20 bases lay outside the gene matches. Germline assignment: CDR1 SQVTM and CDR2 ANQGSEA. The CDR3, as DNA: TGCAGCGTTGAAGACGGGTATGGGACAGGGCGAAAATTAGGTTCTGAAGCTTTCTTT. The encoded protein is CSVEDGYGTGRKLGSEAFF.